This T cell receptor beta chain was sequenced during a study of cytomegalovirus exposure and HLA in healthy donors. At the level of the study: Unique TCR beta sequences numbering about 100 million came from 150 million to 200 million T cells in an earlier analysis.

The PCR employed 60 Vbeta primers together with 13 Jbeta primers. Sequenced by immunoSEQ multiplex PCR; TCRdb stores in-frame clones only, minus some. The data hold 150,000 to 180,000 clones, with around 79% observed a single time. Per the germline V gene, CDR1 is MGHDK and CDR2 is SYGVNS. CDR3 length equals 16 residues. After removal of 2 bases from V and 0 bases from J, the junction contained 1 base not matched to a gene. The count of this clone is one. The antigen is unknown. Study observations and caveats: There were 150 to 200 TCR beta chains listed as cytomegalovirus-associated. Most of the TCR beta V segments (in an earlier analysis) were productive either about 87% or about 30% of the time. Researchers reported from a later analysis that most CMV-associated TCR beta chains appeared HLA-restricted.

This chain joins TRBV25-1 and TRBJ2-2; 9 bases map to TRBD2. The receptor comes from a man under 40 in good health and CMV-seropositive. Source material: PBMCs. CDR3 protein: CASSERLAANTGELFF. The CDR3 region has the DNA TGTGCCAGCAGTGAAAGACTAGCGGCGAACACCGGGGAGCTGTTTTTT.